The rows below give T cell receptor beta chains drawn from one sample of a study of T cells after yellow fever vaccination. From the 5' RACE reads, TCRdb called clonotypes with MiXCR, one entry per CDR3 protein. The sample lists roughly 500,000 distinct CDR3 sequences; 15% to 20% were seen once. Sample: PBMCs, taken 15 days after the yellow fever booster vaccination. These receptors were collected from a man between 25 and 39 years old who received the YFV17D yellow fever vaccine. Each CDR3 is given with its conserved first and last residue. The D gene is left open where the match is weak. The listing skips clone size in some rows; elsewhere it reads once, few, many or a size class.

cdr3_nt	cdr3_aa	cdr3_length	j_call	v_call	clone_size	d_call
TGCGCCAGCAGCCAATCCCTAAATGGACTAGCGGGATACGAGCAGTACTTC	CASSQSLNGLAGYEQYF	17	TRBJ2-7	TRBV4-3	NA	TRBD2
TGTGCCAGCAGTTTTTCTGGGGCCGGTGGCTACACCTTC	CASSFSGAGGYTF	13	TRBJ1-2	TRBV12-3/TRBV12-4	NA	NA
TGTGCCAGCAGCTTAGTGGGGGTATACAATGAGCAGTTCTTC	CASSLVGVYNEQFF	14	TRBJ2-1	TRBV7-6	NA	NA
TGTGCCAGCAGCTCCCGGGGGGGGGGGCCCTCATACGAGCAGTACTTC	CASSSRGGGPSYEQYF	16	TRBJ2-7	TRBV7-2	NA	TRBD2
TGTGCCAGCAGCAGGGACCGTTCGTGGGACGAGCAGTACTTC	CASSRDRSWDEQYF	14	TRBJ2-7	TRBV7-9	NA	NA
TGCGCCAGCAGCTGGCAAGGGGCGGGAGGAGGATACAATGAGCAGTTCTTC	CASSWQGAGGGYNEQFF	17	TRBJ2-1	TRBV5-1	NA	TRBD2
TGCGCCAGCAGCTTGGCCGGCCCCAATGAGCAGTTCTTC	CASSLAGPNEQFF	13	TRBJ2-1	TRBV5-1	NA	NA
TGCAGTGCTAGGAGGGGGGGCAGGGGTCAGCCCCAGCATTTT	CSARRGGRGQPQHF	14	TRBJ1-5	TRBV20-1	few	NA
TGTGCCAGCAGTCCCGTAGCGGGAGGGCCGTATGAGCAGTTCTTC	CASSPVAGGPYEQFF	15	TRBJ2-1	TRBV12-3/TRBV12-4	NA	TRBD2
TGTGCCAGCAGTTTTCAGGGGGCGAGATCACCCCTCCACTTT	CASSFQGARSPLHF	14	TRBJ1-6	TRBV12-3/TRBV12-4	NA	TRBD1
TGCGCCAGCAGCTTGGGCGCCTCAACTGAAGCTTTCTTT	CASSLGASTEAFF	13	TRBJ1-1	TRBV5-1	NA	NA
TGCGCCAGCTCCCCTAGCGGGAGAAACACCGGGGAGCTGTTTTTT	CASSPSGRNTGELFF	15	TRBJ2-2	TRBV4-1	many	TRBD2
TGTGCCAGCAGCTTATTAGGCGGGGAGCTGTTTTTT	CASSLLGGELFF	12	TRBJ2-2	TRBV7-9	many	NA
TGTGCCAGCAGCCAAGGGCCAGGGGGCCTAACCCTAGCCAAAAACATTCAGTACTTC	CASSQGPGGLTLAKNIQYF	19	TRBJ2-4	TRBV14	NA	TRBD1
TGCAGTGCCGTAAAGGTAGCGCGCCCGGGGGAGCAGTACTTC	CSAVKVARPGEQYF	14	TRBJ2-7	TRBV20-1	NA	NA
TGTGCCAGCAGGGGTGGGGGAGAGCAGTTCTTC	CASRGGGEQFF	11	TRBJ2-1	TRBV11-2	NA	NA
TGTGCCAGCAGTTTTATCCTCAACCCAAGGGACGAGCAGTACTTC	CASSFILNPRDEQYF	15	TRBJ2-7	TRBV12-3/TRBV12-4	NA	NA
TGTGCCAGCAGCGTCAACAGGGCGCAAGAGACCCAGTACTTC	CASSVNRAQETQYF	14	TRBJ2-5	TRBV7-2	few	NA
TGTGCCAGCAGCGGACCTCCAACTAGCGGGAGGTACGGCGAGCAGTACTTC	CASSGPPTSGRYGEQYF	17	TRBJ2-7	TRBV11-2	NA	TRBD2
TGCAGCGTTGAAGAGGTAGGGGTGCCATTTCAGTACTTC	CSVEEVGVPFQYF	13	TRBJ2-4	TRBV29-1	once	NA